This TCR beta chain was identified in a study of T-cell reconstitution after alpha-beta-depleted transplantation in children (TCRdb year 2016). Describing the broader study: The study quantitatively tracked T-cell immune reconstitution after TCRalphabeta/CD19-depleted allogeneic hematopoietic cell transplantation in children using TCR repertoire profiling.

Beyond this particular receptor, the publication reports: The apparently early alphabetaT-cell count recovery about two months after transplant was reportedly dependent on only several hundred rapidly expanded clones derived from non-depleted graft cells. The high TCRbeta diversity at day 60 in some patients was ascribed to recipient T cells and intrathymic progenitors that had survived conditioning. Hyperexpanded clone frequencies declined over subsequent months; after one year, T-cell counts and TCRbeta diversity were mostly attributed to newly produced T cells.

Notes on this clonotype: Its antigen remains unidentified. Base qualities are not recorded, but no much larger clone differs from it by a single base.

The CDR3 spans 13 residues, from the cysteine through the phenylalanine. The sequence is cut down to CDR3 DNA, 39 bases in frame from base 1. Cut back by 5 bases and 3 bases, the V and J ends lie 10 bases apart. The treatment or condition label of this sample denotes: allogeneic hematopoietic cell transplantation with graft depleted of TCRalphabeta T cells and CD19 B cells. Transplant recipients were children who received TCRalphabeta/CD19-depleted allogeneic hematopoietic cell grafts. The library relied on PCR. Sequenced using an Illumina HiSeq 2500. TCR libraries were prepared with molecular barcoding, using unique molecular identifiers to normalize TCRbeta repertoire quantification. The public reads were run again by TCRdb, first through fastp at Q25 and then through MiXCR, and only productive beta chains were kept. Each entry is one CDR3 protein sequence, shown with its most common DNA and genes. For this sample there are about 420,000 distinct CDR3 sequences; about 16% appear just once. Less than 30% of the sample is in the top ten clones.

This clonotype was obtained from a boy under two years old who had a stem cell transplant for Wiskott-Aldrich syndrome, so the T cells may come from the graft donor. Here the chain combines TRBV12-3 or TRBV12-4 and TRBJ2-5; the D region possibly corresponds to TRBD1 (5 bases align). The source was PBMCs, mostly from graft donor cells, collected 360 days after TCRalphabeta/CD19-depleted stem cell transplant. For the CDR3, the sequence is CASSTAREETQYF. The base sequence is TGTGCCAGCAGTACCGCCAGGGAAGAGACCCAGTACTTC.